Sequencing of this T cell receptor beta chain was carried out in a study of blood T cell repertoires in COVID-19 (dated by TCRdb to 2018 to 2020). Regarding the research as a whole: Samples from collaborators originated in the United States, Italy and Spain and spanned both the acute and convalescent phases of COVID-19. The prospective study material was composed of cDNA or gDNA derived from T cells, B-cell-depleted T cells, or PBMCs. Deeply sampled blood TCRbeta repertoires from subjects exposed to, actively infected with, or recovered from COVID-19 were included in the dataset. Sample metadata almost always included a de-identified subject ID, COVID-19 status, age in years and sex. Where available, HLA class I and class II types were taken from metadata supplied by the sample provider and were not determined by assay-based typing. The repertoires were released in a freely available public database meant as a resource for research on the immune response to SARS-CoV-2. Samples were obtained from the ongoing ImmuneRACE study (first 160 participants) and from approximately 1,200 subjects provided by 6 global collaborators.

General findings and caveats noted by the study authors: Clinical and demographic metadata were provided uncurated, with the amount varying by source and participant.

The CDR3, cysteine through phenylalanine, is 18 amino acids long. Just CDR3 DNA is preserved here, 54 bases in frame from base 1. The germline V gene encodes CDR1 GTSNPN and CDR2 SVGIG (reference sequence). V and J are trimmed by 0 bases and 6 bases, and the gene matches miss 14 bases of the junction. Comment on this clone: There is no known antigen for this receptor. No base quality information exists; no much larger clone differs at one position.

Collaborating institutions collected whole blood in K2EDTA tubes following their own protocols. For TCRbeta analysis, collaborator samples were shipped as frozen whole blood, as isolated PBMCs, or as DNA extracted from either sample type. TCRbeta CDR3 regions were amplified from genomic DNA using the immunoSEQ Assay, a bias-controlled multiplex PCR. Per the source publication's procedure: The number of nucleated cells in each sample was estimated by amplification of reference gene primers within the assay. To quantify the absolute abundance of each unique TCRbeta CDR3 rearrangement, sequence reads were collapsed and filtered. For each sample, productive Simpson clonality was calculated as the square root of Simpson's diversity index across productive rearrangements. TCRdb carries this immuneACCESS record with in-frame sequences only. Its versions omit some clonotypes, under half of them owing to an unresolved V gene in the studies checked, with the rest unexplained. Clone size and V and J calls were adopted from that table, with D and trimming inferred from the DNA. The sample table shows more than 140,000 clones, and approximately 82% are seen once. Of the sample, around 1.6% is held by the ten largest clones.

The receptor's source is a human donor in a cohort sampled during active COVID-19. The receptor chain draws on TRBV30 and TRBJ1-5, and TRBD1 aligns with 10 junction nucleotides. Sample: peripheral blood. The base sequence is TGTGCCTGGAGTGTACGGGGGACAGGGGATCTTAGGGGTCAGCCCCAGCATTTT. This codes for CAWSVRGTGDLRGQPQHF.